The rows below give T cell receptor beta chains drawn from one sample of a study of T-cell reconstitution after alpha-beta-depleted transplantation in children. TCRdb reprocessed the PCR reads via MiXCR and lists one record per CDR3 protein. The table records fewer than 550,000 distinct CDR3 sequences, around 15% of them present only once. The sample here was PBMCs, mostly from graft donor cells, taken 360 days after TCRalphabeta/CD19-depleted stem cell transplant. The receptors come from a boy in the first two years of life who had a stem cell transplant for Wiskott-Aldrich syndrome, so the T cells may come from the graft donor. The CDR3 runs from the conserved cysteine through the conserved F or W.

j_call v_call cdr3_aa
TRBJ2-5 TRBV5-1 CASSLNQAQETQYF
TRBJ2-7 TRBV10-3 CAISPSPAGTGGNSYEQYF
TRBJ1-6 TRBV7-6 CASSPLLDRGHSPLHF
TRBJ2-3 TRBV5-1 CASSGGTSGGPSTDTQYF
TRBJ2-1 TRBV4-3 CASSQIAGYVGEQFF
TRBJ2-5 TRBV13 CASSFGTGSRETQYF
TRBJ1-2 TRBV12-3/TRBV12-4 CASTSTGGTLYGYTF
TRBJ2-1 TRBV5-1 CASSLDPGTGSYNEQFF
TRBJ1-1 TRBV7-9 CASSLAGSWGEDTEAFF
TRBJ2-1 TRBV12-3/TRBV12-4 CASSTYRGPPFF
TRBJ1-5 TRBV19 CATSAGVFNQPQHF
TRBJ1-5 TRBV18 CASSPRSDQPQHF
TRBJ2-3 TRBV29-1 CSTSRTGLRDTQYF
TRBJ2-1 TRBV12-3/TRBV12-4 CASSPALASLNEQFF
TRBJ2-1 TRBV6-4 CASSHPRLAGGPRDPYNEQFF
TRBJ2-2 TRBV15 CATSRWGLATGELFF
TRBJ2-3 TRBV11-3 CASGLDGSRTDTQYF
TRBJ2-4 TRBV7-9 CASSPGPRKAKNIQYF
TRBJ2-3 TRBV18 CASSRHRNTDTQYF
TRBJ2-5 TRBV9 CASSVTGTGETQYF
TRBJ2-4 TRBV7-2 CASSPPGRKNIQYF
TRBJ2-5 TRBV5-1 CASRVWQSETQYF
TRBJ2-1 TRBV6-5 CASSYSIRQFYNEQFF
TRBJ2-1 TRBV19 CASSIRVYNEQFF
TRBJ1-3 TRBV11-2 CASSPTDRPFSGNTIYF
TRBJ2-2 TRBV3-1 CASSQGTAWSGELFF
TRBJ2-1 TRBV12-3/TRBV12-4 CASSLWGVIGEQFF
TRBJ2-7 TRBV6-2/TRBV6-3 CASRRSGAGGEQYF
TRBJ1-1 TRBV5-1 CASSGQNTEAFF
TRBJ1-4 TRBV4-3 CASSQDKGEKLFF
TRBJ1-3 TRBV11-3 CASSSGDSGNTIYF
TRBJ1-1 TRBV6-2/TRBV6-3 CASIQQRNTEAFF
TRBJ2-5 TRBV5-1 CASRGGDQETQYF
TRBJ1-2 TRBV5-1 CASSLDWVVGRGYTF
TRBJ2-2 TRBV7-2 CASSLAAGTVNTGELFF
TRBJ2-3 TRBV5-1 CASSPVLGSTDTQYF
TRBJ2-7 TRBV5-5 CATTGQYPSYEQYF
TRBJ2-1 TRBV7-9 CASSFPGTSYWDEQFF
TRBJ2-1 TRBV18 CASSPAGPRYNEQFF
TRBJ1-5 TRBV7-2 CASSLALFQPQHF
TRBJ2-7 TRBV6-5 CASRQGYEQYF
TRBJ2-3 TRBV20-1 CSADTGLAGEYVTDTQYF
TRBJ2-7 TRBV5-4 CASSPLGSYEQYF
TRBJ2-1 TRBV29-1 CSVDDRGYNEQFF
TRBJ2-5 TRBV7-9 CASSDYPGFQETQYF
TRBJ2-1 TRBV7-8 CASRSGTSYNEQFF
TRBJ2-5 TRBV18 CASSPSPMSMAQETQYF
TRBJ2-7 TRBV7-9 CASSFGRGFYEQYF
TRBJ2-5 TRBV12-3/TRBV12-4 CASSFVRGPKETQYF
TRBJ2-3 TRBV20-1 CSAPYGGAIDTQYF
TRBJ2-1 TRBV24-1 CATSDSTGLVRSYNEQFF